This TCR beta chain was sequenced for a study of CD8 T cells in ankylosing spondylitis. Findings of the study overall: Disease-linked clones reportedly showed significant enrichment in matched ankylosing spondylitis synovial fluid. Earlier work had already found some motif variants in reactive arthritis synovial fluid and blood.

Comment on this clonotype: Its antigen remains unidentified.

The CDR3 runs to 13 residues. Germline V lookup: CDR1 SQVTM, CDR2 ANQGSEA. The V end lost 4 bases, the J end lost 3 bases, and 9 bases lay between the germline ends. MiXCR, run by TCRdb on the 5' RACE reads, gives a single entry per CDR3 protein. The sample holds some 340,000 distinct CDR3 sequences, roughly 14% seen once. Specimen: blood, either unsorted or a sorted T cell fraction (not recorded which). The chain employs TRBV29-1 and TRBJ1-4; D not certain. The clonotype originates from a male donor with ankylosing spondylitis or in good health (not recorded which). DNA of the CDR3: TGCAGCGTTGGGGGAACGGCTAATGAAAAACTGTTTTTT. Amino acids: CSVGGTANEKLFF.